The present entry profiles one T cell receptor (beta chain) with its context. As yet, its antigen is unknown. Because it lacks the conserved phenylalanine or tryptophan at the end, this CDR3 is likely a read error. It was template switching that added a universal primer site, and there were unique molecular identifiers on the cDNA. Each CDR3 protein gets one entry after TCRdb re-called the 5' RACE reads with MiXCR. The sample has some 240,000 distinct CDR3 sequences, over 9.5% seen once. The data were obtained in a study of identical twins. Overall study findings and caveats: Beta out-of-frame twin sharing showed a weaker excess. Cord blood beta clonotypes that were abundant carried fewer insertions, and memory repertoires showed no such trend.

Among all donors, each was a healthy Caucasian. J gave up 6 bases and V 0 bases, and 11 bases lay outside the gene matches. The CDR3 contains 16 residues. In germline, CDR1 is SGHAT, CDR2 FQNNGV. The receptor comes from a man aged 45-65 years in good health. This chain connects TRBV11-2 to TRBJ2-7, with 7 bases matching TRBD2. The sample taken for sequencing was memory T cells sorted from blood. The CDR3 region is CASSLDRRGSGIEQYY. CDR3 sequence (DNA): TGTGCCAGCAGCTTAGATCGTCGCGGGAGCGGGATCGAGCAGTACTAC.